This T cell receptor (beta chain) was observed in a study of T cell changes during pregnancy in multiple sclerosis (dated by TCRdb to about 2019). About the study as a whole: The study examined how the T cell repertoire changed over the course of pregnancy in women with multiple sclerosis.

Relative to germline, V is 1 base shorter and J is 1 base shorter, with 8 bases between their ends. The germline V gene sets CDR1 to MNHNS and CDR2 to SASEGT. The CDR3 numbers 14 residues from cysteine through phenylalanine. This entry keeps only the CDR3 DNA: 42 bases, framed from base 1. The receptor library was made with the immunoSEQ multiplex PCR assay. TCRdb's version of the immuneACCESS table is confined to in-frame rearrangements and falls short of the full clone set. An unresolved V gene accounts for under half of the shortfall where checked; the remainder is of unknown origin. The sample table records about 87,000 clones; around 95% of these occur just once. The ten largest account for more than 1.1% of the sample. Worth noting for this clone: Its binding antigen is unknown. No much larger clonotype is one base removed from it; base qualities were not supplied. The sample contains more than one DNA sequence encoding this CDR3.

The V and J genes are TRBV6-1 and TRBJ2-7, with no confident D gene call. The TCR sequence derives from a female donor in good health, enrolled as a control in a pregnancy study. The sample here was peripheral blood, taken in the third trimester of pregnancy. The CDR3 region: CASSEGDSSYEQYF. DNA sequence: TGTGCCAGCAGTGAAGGTGATAGTTCCTACGAGCAGTACTTC.